Listed here are 18 T cell receptor beta chains from one sample, sequenced in a study of T cell responses to AZD1222 COVID-19 vaccine. Method: immunoSEQ multiplex PCR; TCRdb's copy keeps in-frame clones and lacks some. The profile shows about 39,000 clones, 88% of them singletons. The starting material was peripheral blood, obtained 28 days after the second dose of the MenACWY control vaccine. The receptors come from an adult who received the MenACWY meningococcal vaccine as a control.

The chain recombines TRBV28 with TRBJ2-2; 15 bases map to TRBD2. The CDR3 is 21 residues long. Germline V CDR1 and CDR2: MDHEN, SYDVKM. V gave up 2 bases and J gave up 4 bases; unmatched junction bases: 14. In DNA form, the CDR3 reads TGTGCCAGCAGTTTACTCGCCGGGACTAGCGGGAGGCTCAGGGGCACCGGGGAGCTGTTTTTT. Its translation is CASSLLAGTSGRLRGTGELFF. Combining the CDR3 with reference TRBV28 and TRBJ2-2 gives the whole variable domain DVKVTQSSRYLVKRTGEKVFLECVQDMDHENMFWYRQDPGLGLRLIYFSYDVKMKEKGDIPEGYSVSREKKERFSLILESASTNQTSMYLCASSLLAGTSGRLRGTGELFFGEGSRLTVL.

The V and J genes are TRBV29-1 and TRBJ1-2; no clear D. Germline V gene sequence: CDR1 SQVTM, CDR2 ANQGSEA. This CDR3 is 14 amino acids long. V dropped 6 bases and J dropped 0 bases, with 14 bases sitting between them. The CDR3 DNA is TGCAGCGTCCTCGTGGGCCATCCTAACTATGGCTACACCTTC. This gives the protein CSVLVGHPNYGYTF.

The chain has TRBV30 and TRBJ1-5; TRBD1 is a possible D gene (5 bases). Germline V gene sequence: CDR1 GTSNPN, CDR2 SVGIG (reference sequence). This CDR3 spans 12 amino acids. V lost 1 base and J 10 bases, leaving 11 bases between the germline ends. The CDR3 region is CAWSAGRGPQHF. The CDR3 DNA is TGTGCCTGGAGTGCAGGGCGGGGCCCCCAGCATTTT.

The chain joins TRBV12-2 to TRBJ2-3; TRBD2 is the table's D call and was not checked against the DNA. TRBV12-2 is shown as a pseudogene. The CDR3 has 17 amino acids. The DNA for the CDR3 is TGTGCAAGTCGCACGCCAAGATGGCGGAGCCACACAGATACGCAGTATTTT. Translation gives CASRTPRWRSHTDTQYF.

By proportion, this clone is medium-sized (0.01 to 0.1%). J is TRBJ2-7 and V is TRBV24-1; either TRBD1 or TRBD2 may fit D (5 bases each). Trimming removed 11 bases at V and 2 bases at J, with 9 bases between. The CDR3 has 11 amino acids. Germline V lookup: CDR1 KGHDR, CDR2 SFDVKD. CDR3 in amino acids: CAIGTTYEQYF. CDR3 sequence (DNA): TGTGCCATCGGGACCACCTACGAGCAGTACTTC.

This rearrangement joins TRBV28 to TRBJ2-5, with D possibly being TRBD1 or TRBD2 (5 bases each). The V and J ends lost 5 bases and 5 bases respectively, with 15 bases between them. CDR3 length: 14 amino acids. Germline CDR1 reads MDHEN; CDR2 reads SYDVKM. The CDR3 loop is CASSRDLFVETQYF. In DNA form, the CDR3 reads TGTGCCAGCAGTCGGGACCTCTTTGTGGAGACCCAGTACTTC. The entire variable domain, with the rest obtained from reference TRBV28 and TRBJ2-5, is as follows: DVKVTQSSRYLVKRTGEKVFLECVQDMDHENMFWYRQDPGLGLRLIYFSYDVKMKEKGDIPEGYSVSREKKERFSLILESASTNQTSMYLCASSRDLFVETQYFGPGTRLLVL.

The rearrangement uses TRBV11-1 and TRBJ2-1; 14 bases are shared with TRBD2. J lost 13 bases, V lost 3 bases, and 5 bases had no gene match. Germline V lookup: CDR1 SGHAT, CDR2 FQDESV (reference sequence). This CDR3 is built from 14 residues. CDR3 in amino acids: CASSFPTSGRDQFF. In DNA form, the CDR3 reads TGTGCCAGCAGCTTTCCGACTAGCGGGAGGGATCAGTTCTTC.

The V call is TRBV5-1, the J call TRBJ2-1; maybe TRBD2 (5 bases). The CDR3 is made up of 13 amino acids. V lost 8 bases, J lost 7 bases, and 16 bases lay in between. From germline, CDR1 is SGHRS and CDR2 YFSETQ. The CDR3 region has the DNA TGCGCCAGTTCTCAGATCGAGGGAAATGAGCAGTTCTTC. Encoded protein: CASSQIEGNEQFF.

The chain recombines TRBV6-1 with TRBJ2-7; 7 nucleotides line up with TRBD2. Germline V gene sequence: CDR1 MNHNS, CDR2 SASEGT. This CDR3 is 16 amino acids long. J lost 7 bases, V lost 4 bases, and 16 bases had no gene match. CDR3 residues: CASSGGKERGRLEQYF. The DNA of the CDR3 is TGTGCCAGCAGTGGGGGAAAAGAGCGGGGCCGTCTTGAGCAGTACTTC.

The chain combines TRBV5-5 with TRBJ1-4; D ambiguous. CDR3 size: 14 residues. The V gene's germline CDR1 is SGHKS and CDR2 YYEKEE (reference sequence). V shed 0 bases and J shed 4 bases, with 7 bases lying between them. This chain's CDR3 is CASSLVQYNEKLFF. For the CDR3, the DNA is TGTGCCAGCAGCTTGGTGCAGTATAATGAAAAACTGTTTTTT.

This chain connects TRBV7-9 to TRBJ2-7; unclear D gene. V was pared by 0 bases and J by 2 bases, with 11 bases between. This CDR3 has 15 amino acids. Germline CDR1 reads SEHNR; CDR2 reads FQNEAQ (reference sequence). This CDR3 is CASSLALGQAYEQYF. CDR3 DNA sequence: TGTGCCAGCAGCTTAGCGCTGGGTCAGGCCTACGAGCAGTACTTC.

The V gene is TRBV10-3, the J gene TRBJ2-3; 9 nucleotides match TRBD1. Germline-derived CDR1 and CDR2 are ENHRY and SYGVKD. Germline trimming cut 7 bases from V and 3 bases from J; bases unmatched to any gene: 8. The length of the CDR3 is 15 residues. DNA for the CDR3: TGTGCCATCAAACCGGGACAGGGTTCGACAGATACGCAGTATTTT. Protein product: CAIKPGQGSTDTQYF.

This chain joins TRBV3-1 (or the pseudogene TRBV3-2) and TRBJ2-1, with 10 nucleotides matching TRBD2. CDR1 is LGHDT, CDR2 YNNKEL, per germline (reference sequence). CDR3 length: 14 residues. V lost 4 bases to trimming and J lost 4 bases; unmatched junction nucleotides: 1. DNA of the CDR3: TGTGCCAGCAGCCCTAGCGGGGGATACAATGAGCAGTTCTTC. This codes for CASSPSGGYNEQFF.

The rearrangement uses TRBV6-6 and TRBJ2-3; D may be TRBD1 (5 bases). Trimming pared 3 bases from V and 1 base from J, leaving 8 bases between. CDR1 and CDR2 (germline): MNHNY, SVGAGI (reference sequence). This CDR3 is 14 amino acids long. In DNA form, the CDR3 reads TGTGCCAGCAGTTATGGGGCTCGCACAGATACGCAGTATTTT. Translated, it gives CASSYGARTDTQYF.

This chain connects TRBV28 to TRBJ1-2; 8 nucleotides match TRBD1. V trimming: 4 bases; J trimming: 7 bases; junction bases outside the gene matches: 8. Germline lookup yields CDR1 MDHEN and CDR2 SYDVKM. CDR3 size: 14 residues. CDR3 loop: CASSSDATGVGYTF. In DNA form, the CDR3 reads TGTGCCAGCAGTTCAGATGCGACAGGGGTTGGCTACACCTTC.

V gene TRBV30 combines with J gene TRBJ1-2; a weak D match, TRBD1 (5 bases). The V gene's germline CDR1 is GTSNPN and CDR2 SVGIG (reference sequence). There are 12 residues in the CDR3. V was shortened by 5 bases and J by 4 bases, with 11 bases between the two germline ends. CDR3 protein: CAWGAGLYGYTF. For the CDR3, the DNA is TGTGCCTGGGGGGCAGGTCTCTATGGCTACACCTTC.

A single count supports this clone. This chain connects TRBV10-3 to TRBJ1-1; D remains ambiguous. Germline loops: CDR1 ENHRY, CDR2 SYGVKD. Trimming removed 0 bases at V and 5 bases at J, with 10 bases between. CDR3 size: 14 residues. The CDR3 sequence: CAISESGGGTEAFF. The CDR3 DNA is TGTGCCATCAGTGAGTCGGGAGGAGGAACTGAAGCTTTCTTT.

In nucleotides, the CDR3 is TGTGCCAGCAGCCAGACTCCGGGGCAGACCCGGAAAAGCACCATATATTTT. Amino acids: CASSQTPGQTRKSTIYF. This rearrangement joins TRBV3-1 (or the pseudogene TRBV3-2) to TRBJ1-3; D is possibly TRBD1 (5 bases). Trimming took off 3 bases at V and 9 bases at J, with 24 bases between the two ends. Germline CDR1 and CDR2: LGHDT and YNNKEL (reference sequence). The CDR3 is 17 amino acids.